This TCR beta chain came from a study of CD8+ T cells in alopecia areata. Study information: Grafting placed skin from 6-12-month-old C3H/HeJ donors with spontaneous alopecia onto roughly 6-10-week-old female C3H/HeJ mice.

The CDR3 is made up of 16 amino acids. The germline gives CDR1 NSHNY, CDR2 SYGAGN. RNA was extracted and reverse transcribed into cDNA as the sequencing template. The assay was immunoSEQ multiplex PCR, and TCRdb's table has in-frame clones only and misses some. The record shows under 350,000 clones for this sample, with no singletons present. Scientists pooled cutaneous lymph node cells and sorted them on CD4, CD8alpha, NKG2D, NKG2ACE and other markers. Study-wide points: Patients shared TCRs less clearly than mice did, possibly for HLA-related reasons. Sequencing of scalp samples also includes resident alphabeta T cells from normal skin. Especially in alopecia totalis/universalis, lesional scalp showed greater clonality than normal scalp did.

With regard to this clone: The target antigen is unknown. A junction boundary mismatches the germline segment, possibly from a read error. Gene names are the mouse ones. The read falls 4 residues short of the CDR3 end, and the missing part is taken from the germline J gene.

The specimen sequenced was CD4+ T cells sorted from a lymph node. This receptor was identified in a C3H/HeJ mouse with alopecia areata. MHC haplotype: H2-k. The chain links TRBV13-1 to TRBJ1-2, with 11 bases aligning to TRBD1. The CDR3 DNA, read in part, is TGTGCCAGCGGTGATGCTGGACAGGGGGCCGACTCC. Translation: CASGDAGQGADS. The CDR3, in full, reads CASGDAGQGADSDYTF.